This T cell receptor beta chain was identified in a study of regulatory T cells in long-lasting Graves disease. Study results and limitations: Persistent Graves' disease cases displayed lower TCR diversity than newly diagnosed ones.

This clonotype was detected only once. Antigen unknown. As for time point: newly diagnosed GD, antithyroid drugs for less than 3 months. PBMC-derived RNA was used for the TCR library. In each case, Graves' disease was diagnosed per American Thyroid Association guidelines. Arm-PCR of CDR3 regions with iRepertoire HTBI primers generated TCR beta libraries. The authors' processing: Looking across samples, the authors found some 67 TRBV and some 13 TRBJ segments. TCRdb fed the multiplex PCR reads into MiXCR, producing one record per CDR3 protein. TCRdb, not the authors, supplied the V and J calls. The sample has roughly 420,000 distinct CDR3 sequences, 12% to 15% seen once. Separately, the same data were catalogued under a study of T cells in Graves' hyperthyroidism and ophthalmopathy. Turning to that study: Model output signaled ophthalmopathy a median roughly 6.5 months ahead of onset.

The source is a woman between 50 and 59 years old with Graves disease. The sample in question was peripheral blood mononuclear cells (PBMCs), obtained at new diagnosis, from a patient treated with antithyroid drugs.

The CDR3 sequence is CASSLAVTGYGYTF. In nucleotides, the CDR3 is TGTGCCAGCAGCTTAGCTGTGACAGGTTATGGCTACACCTTC. The V and J genes are TRBV7-6 and TRBJ1-2, with D perhaps TRBD1 (6 bases). The V gene's germline CDR1 is SGHVS and CDR2 FNYEAQ. The CDR3 sequence is 14 residues long. Trimming cost V 0 bases and J 5 bases, with 10 bases left between them.